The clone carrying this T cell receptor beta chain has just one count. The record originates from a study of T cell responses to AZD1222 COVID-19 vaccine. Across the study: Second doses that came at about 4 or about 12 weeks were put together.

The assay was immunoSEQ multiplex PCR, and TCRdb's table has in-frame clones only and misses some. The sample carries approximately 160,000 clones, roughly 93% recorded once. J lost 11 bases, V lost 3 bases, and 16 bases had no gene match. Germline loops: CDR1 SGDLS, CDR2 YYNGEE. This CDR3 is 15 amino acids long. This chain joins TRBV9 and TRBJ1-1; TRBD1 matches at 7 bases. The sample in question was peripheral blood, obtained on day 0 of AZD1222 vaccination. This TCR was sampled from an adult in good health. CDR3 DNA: TGTGCCAGCAGCGCCTTCTCGCCAGGGGGTAGGGCGGCTTTCTTT. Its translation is CASSAFSPGGRAAFF.